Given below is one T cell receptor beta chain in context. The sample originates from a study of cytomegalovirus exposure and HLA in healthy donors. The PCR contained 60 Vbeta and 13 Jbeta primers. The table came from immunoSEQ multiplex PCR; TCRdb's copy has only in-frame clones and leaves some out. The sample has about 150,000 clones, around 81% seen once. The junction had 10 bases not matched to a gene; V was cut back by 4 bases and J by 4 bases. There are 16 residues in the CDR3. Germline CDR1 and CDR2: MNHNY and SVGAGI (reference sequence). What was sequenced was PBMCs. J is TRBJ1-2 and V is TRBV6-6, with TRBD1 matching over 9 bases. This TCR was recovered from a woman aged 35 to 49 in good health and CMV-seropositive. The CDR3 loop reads CASSLDRGQGGYGYTF. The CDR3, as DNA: TGTGCCAGCAGTTTAGACCGGGGACAGGGAGGCTATGGCTACACCTTC.